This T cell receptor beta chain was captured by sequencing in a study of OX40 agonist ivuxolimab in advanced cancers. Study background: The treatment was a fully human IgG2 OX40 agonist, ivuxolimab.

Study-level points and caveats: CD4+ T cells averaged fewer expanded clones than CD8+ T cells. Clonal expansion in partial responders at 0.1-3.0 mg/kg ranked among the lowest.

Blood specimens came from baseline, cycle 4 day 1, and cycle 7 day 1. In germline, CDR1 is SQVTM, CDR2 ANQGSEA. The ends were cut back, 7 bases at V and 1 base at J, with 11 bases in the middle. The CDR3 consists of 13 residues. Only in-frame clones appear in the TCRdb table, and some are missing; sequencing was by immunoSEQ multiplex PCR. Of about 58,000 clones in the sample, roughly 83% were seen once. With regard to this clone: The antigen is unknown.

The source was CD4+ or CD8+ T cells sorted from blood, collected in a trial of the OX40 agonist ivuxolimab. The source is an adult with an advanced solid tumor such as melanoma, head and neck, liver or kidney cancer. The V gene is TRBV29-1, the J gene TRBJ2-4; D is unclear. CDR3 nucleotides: TGCAGCGCGGAGTTCACGGCCAAAAACATTCAGTACTTC. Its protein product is CSAEFTAKNIQYF.